This TCR beta chain was sequenced in a study of sequential checkpoint blockade in melanoma. Study information: Both treatment sequences were followed by maintenance nivolumab.

The table came from immunoSEQ multiplex PCR; TCRdb's copy has only in-frame clones and leaves some out. The sample shows roughly 20,000 clones, 65% to 90% of them seen only once. This CDR3 has 15 residues. Germline CDR1 is MNHEY and CDR2 is SMNVEV (reference sequence). Losses at the gene ends were 4 bases for V and 2 bases for J; bases not matched to a gene: 6. Treatment described: randomized to nivolumab then ipilimumab (arm A) or the reverse (arm B). Sorted cells were live CD3+CD8+, lacking CD19 and CD56, from PBMCs. Specimen: CD8+ T cells sorted from blood (inferred from file names), collected from a patient given nivolumab and ipilimumab in sequence. The receptor's source is a human donor with melanoma. V usage is TRBV27 and J usage is TRBJ2-5, with 8 positions matching TRBD1. The CDR3 bases are TGTGCCAGCAGTTCGTCGGACAGGGCTCAAGAGACCCAGTACTTC. It codes for CASSSSDRAQETQYF.